The 22 T cell receptor beta chains below were found in one sample sequenced in a study of blood T cell repertoires in COVID-19. Profiling relied on immunoSEQ multiplex PCR, and the TCRdb table lists in-frame clones only, not all of them. The data hold 120,000 to 150,000 clones, with around 84% observed a single time. Sequenced material: PBMCs or T cells enriched from blood (not recorded which). The source is a woman aged 50 to 60 who had been exposed to COVID-19.

The chain is built from TRBV9 and TRBJ1-3, with TRBD1 identical over 11 bases. V gave up 4 bases and J gave up 8 bases; unmatched junction bases: 5. The CDR3 contains 14 residues. The germline CDR1 and CDR2 sequences are SGDLS and YYNGEE. Here the CDR3 reads CASSPGQGAYTIYF. In DNA form, the CDR3 reads TGTGCCAGCAGCCCCGGACAGGGGGCATACACCATATATTTT.

This chain connects TRBV6-5 to TRBJ1-5; maybe TRBD1 (6 bases). The CDR3 totals 15 residues. Trimming took off 7 bases at V and 3 bases at J, with 16 bases between the two ends. The germline CDR1 and CDR2 sequences are MNHEY and SVGAGI. CDR3 amino acids: CASNLDRSVNQPQHF. CDR3 in DNA: TGTGCCAGCAACCTAGACAGGTCGGTCAATCAGCCCCAGCATTTT.

V and J are TRBV10-3 and TRBJ2-7; D is perhaps TRBD1 (6 bases). Germline assignment: CDR1 ENHRY and CDR2 SYGVKD. The CDR3 runs to 13 residues. Deletions cut 6 bases from V and 4 bases from J, with 13 bases between. This CDR3 reads CAIRITGQYEQYF. The CDR3 region has the DNA TGTGCCATCAGGATAACAGGGCAATACGAGCAGTACTTC.

The gene calls are TRBV15 and TRBJ1-1, with D tentatively TRBD1 (6 bases). Germline CDR1 and CDR2: LNHNV and YYDKDF (reference sequence). The CDR3 length is 16 residues. V was cut by 3 bases and J by 4 bases, with 18 bases left in between. The CDR3 sequence is CATSSPHGGAFTEAFF. Here the CDR3 DNA reads TGTGCCACCAGCAGCCCTCATGGGGGGGCGTTCACTGAAGCTTTCTTT.

CDR3 sequence reads: CASSQTGGLGYTF. The CDR3 nucleotides are TGTGCCAGCAGCCAGACGGGGGGCCTTGGCTACACCTTC. The chain links TRBV14 to TRBJ1-2; TRBD1 might be the D (6 bases). Germline values: CDR1 SGHDN, CDR2 FVKESK. This CDR3 comprises 13 residues. The V end lost 3 bases, the J end lost 7 bases, and 12 bases lay between the germline ends.

This clone was recorded a few times. The genes are TRBV13 and TRBJ2-2, with 12 bases lining up with TRBD2. Germline CDR1 PRHDT, CDR2 FYEKMQ (reference sequence). The CDR3 runs to 17 residues. With V trimmed by 5 bases and J by 7 bases, 11 bases remained unmatched. The CDR3 reads CASSRRLAGAEDGELFF. In DNA, the CDR3 is TGTGCCAGCAGCCGCCGACTAGCGGGGGCCGAGGACGGGGAGCTGTTTTTT.

The V and J genes are TRBV7-2 and TRBJ2-5; possible D gene TRBD2, 7 bases. The germline V and J ends were trimmed by 5 bases and 8 bases, with 24 bases remaining between them. The CDR3 runs to 16 residues. Germline-derived CDR1 and CDR2 are SGHTA and FQGNSA. The CDR3 DNA follows: TGTGCCAGCAGCCCCAAAAGGGGGGGACCCCTAGGAACCCAGTACTTC. It translates to CASSPKRGGPLGTQYF.

The CDR3, as DNA: TGTGCCAGCAGCCCCCAGGGAGGGGGCACCGGGGAGCTGTTTTTT. As protein: CASSPQGGGTGELFF. The V gene is TRBV7-3, the J gene TRBJ2-2; D perhaps matches TRBD2 (7 bases). CDR3 length: 15 amino acids. V was trimmed by 5 bases and J by 4 bases, leaving 14 bases between them. Per the germline V gene, CDR1 is SGHTA and CDR2 is FQGTGA.

V is TRBV7-6 and J is TRBJ2-1, with TRBD2 matching 8 bases. The germline CDR1 and CDR2 sequences are SGHVS and FNYEAQ. This CDR3 is built from 16 residues. V shed 0 bases, J shed 1 base, and the junction held 2 bases outside the gene matches. The DNA for the CDR3 is TGTGCCAGCAGCTTAGCTGGCGGGAGGTCCTACAATGAGCAGTTCTTC. Translating gives CASSLAGGRSYNEQFF.

The chain combines TRBV6-5 with TRBJ2-5; 8 nucleotides agree with TRBD1. CDR1 and CDR2 from the germline V gene are MNHEY and SVGAGI. The CDR3 is 14 residues long. J gave up 4 bases and V 2 bases, and 3 bases lay outside the gene matches. The CDR3 here is CASSYGTGAETQYF. DNA of the CDR3: TGTGCCAGCAGTTACGGGACAGGTGCAGAGACCCAGTACTTC.

The chain joins TRBV9 to TRBJ2-7; D remains ambiguous. The CDR3 extends over 15 amino acids. CDR1 SGDLS and CDR2 YYNGEE come from the germline V gene. Trimming removed 2 bases at V and 2 bases at J, with 14 bases between. The chain's CDR3 is CASSVRAESPYEQYF. The DNA for the CDR3 is TGTGCCAGCAGCGTTCGCGCCGAATCCCCCTACGAGCAGTACTTC.

This sequence joins TRBV6-5 and TRBJ1-6; TRBD1 matches 7 bases. The CDR3 is made up of 15 amino acids. J gave up 6 bases and V 6 bases, and 8 bases lay outside the gene matches. Germline-derived CDR1 and CDR2 are MNHEY and SVGAGI. In DNA form, the CDR3 reads TGTGCCAGCAGCCCAAATAAGGGGGCTAATTCACCCCTCCACTTT. Residues: CASSPNKGANSPLHF.

This chain joins TRBV5-6 and TRBJ1-1; TRBD1 is a possible D gene (5 bases). Germline V gene sequence: CDR1 SGHDT, CDR2 YYEEEE. V shed 4 bases and J shed 1 base, with 14 bases lying between them. CDR3 length: 15 amino acids. CDR3 in amino acids: CASSPQTGSNTEAFF. As DNA, the CDR3 is TGTGCCAGCAGCCCCCAAACAGGTTCGAACACTGAAGCTTTCTTT.

This chain connects TRBV2 to TRBJ1-2; D not resolved. The germline gives CDR1 SNHLY, CDR2 FYNNEI. V was shortened by 7 bases and J by 8 bases, with 14 bases between the two germline ends. This CDR3 contains 12 residues. The CDR3 DNA follows: TGTGCCAGCATTTACCCCCAGCGGGGCTACACCTTC. The encoded protein is CASIYPQRGYTF.

In this sample, this clone turned up once. V is TRBV11-2 and J is TRBJ2-3; TRBD2 aligns across 7 bases. The germline V gene encodes CDR1 SGHAT and CDR2 FQNNGV. There are 16 residues in the CDR3. V was pared by 5 bases and J by 0 bases, with 8 bases of the junction left unmatched. CDR3 in DNA: TGTGCCAGCAGCCACGTAGCGGGTTGGAGCACAGATACGCAGTATTTT. Encoded protein: CASSHVAGWSTDTQYF. Filled out from reference TRBV11-2 and TRBJ2-3, the complete variable domain reads EAGVAQSPRYKIIEKRQSVAFWCNPISGHATLYWYQQILGQGPKLLIQFQNNGVVDDSQLPKDRFSAERLKGVDSTLKIQPAKLEDSAVYLCASSHVAGWSTDTQYFGPGTRLTVL.

The count of this clone is one. This chain links TRBV12-3 or TRBV12-4 with TRBJ1-3; D call uncertain. The length of the CDR3 is 10 residues. V was pared by 0 bases and J by 14 bases, with 5 bases between. As DNA, the CDR3 is TGTGCCAGCAGTTTAGCGCGGTTATATTTT. Residues: CASSLARLYF.

This sequence joins TRBV6-5 and TRBJ2-3, with 10 bases fitting TRBD2. CDR1 and CDR2 from the germline V gene are MNHEY and SVGAGI. This CDR3 has 15 amino acids. V shed 4 bases, J shed 7 bases, and the junction held 8 bases outside the gene matches. The CDR3 loop is CASSWEASGRNTQYF. The CDR3 nucleotides are TGTGCCAGCAGTTGGGAGGCTAGCGGGAGAAATACGCAGTATTTT.

This sequence joins TRBV3-1 (or the pseudogene TRBV3-2) and TRBJ1-5; 10 nucleotides match TRBD1. This CDR3 contains 16 residues. The V segment lost 5 bases and the J segment 2 bases; nucleotides outside the gene matches: 6. Germline V gene data show CDR1 as LGHDT and CDR2 as YNNKEL (reference sequence). The CDR3 DNA follows: TGTGCCAGCAGCGATGGACAGGGGGTTGGCAATCAGCCCCAGCATTTT. It encodes CASSDGQGVGNQPQHF.

CDR3 amino acids: CASSHTGTGGVGPQHF. The CDR3 DNA reads TGTGCCAGCAGCCATACCGGGACAGGGGGCGTTGGTCCCCAGCATTTT. V usage is TRBV3-1 (or the pseudogene TRBV3-2) and J usage is TRBJ1-5; 12 positions match TRBD1. Germline lookup yields CDR1 LGHDT and CDR2 YNNKEL (reference sequence). The V segment lost 3 bases and the J segment 10 bases; nucleotides outside the gene matches: 10. The CDR3 runs to 16 residues.

The chain carries TRBV29-1 and TRBJ1-2; weak D call: TRBD1 (6 bases). The CDR3 totals 12 residues. V was clipped by 5 bases and J by 6 bases, with 13 bases between them. Germline CDR1 is SQVTM and CDR2 is ANQGSEA. CDR3 protein: CSVRQDRDGYTF. For the CDR3, the DNA is TGCAGCGTTCGACAGGACCGAGATGGCTACACCTTC.

V gene TRBV5-1 combines with J gene TRBJ1-4; D is perhaps TRBD1 (5 bases). V was clipped by 4 bases and J by 8 bases, with 18 bases between them. The germline CDR1 and CDR2 sequences are SGHRS and YFSETQ. The CDR3 runs to 15 residues. CDR3 amino acids: CASSQGARGKEKLFF. The CDR3 bases are TGCGCCAGCAGCCAGGGAGCCCGGGGGAAAGAAAAACTGTTTTTT.

V gene TRBV7-2 combines with J gene TRBJ2-1; 7 nucleotides align to TRBD2. Germline V lookup: CDR1 SGHTA, CDR2 FQGNSA. The J segment lost 4 bases and the V segment lost 4 bases, leaving 7 bases of the junction unmatched. The length of the CDR3 is 15 residues. Here the CDR3 DNA reads TGTGCCAGCAGCTCCACGGGGGGATCTTACAATGAGCAGTTCTTC. Translated, it gives CASSSTGGSYNEQFF. Together with reference TRBV7-2 and TRBJ2-1, the CDR3 gives the full variable domain: GAGVSQSPSNKVTEKGKDVELRCDPISGHTALYWYRQSLGQGLEFLIYFQGNSAPDKSGLPSDRFSAERTGGSVSTLTIQRTQQEDSAVYLCASSSTGGSYNEQFFGPGTRLTVL.